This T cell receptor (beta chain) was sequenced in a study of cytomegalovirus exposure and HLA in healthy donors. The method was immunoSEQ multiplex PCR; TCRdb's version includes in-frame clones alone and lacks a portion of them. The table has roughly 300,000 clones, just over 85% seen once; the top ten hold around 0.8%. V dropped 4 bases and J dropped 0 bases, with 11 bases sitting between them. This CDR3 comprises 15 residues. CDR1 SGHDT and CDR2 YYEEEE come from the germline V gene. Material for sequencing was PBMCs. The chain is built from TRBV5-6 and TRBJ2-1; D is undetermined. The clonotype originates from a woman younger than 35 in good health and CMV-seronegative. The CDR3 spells CASSPGPSSYNEQFF. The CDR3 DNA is TGTGCCAGCAGCCCAGGCCCGAGCTCCTACAATGAGCAGTTCTTC.